The 18 T cell receptor beta chains listed next were all sequenced from one sample in a study of CD8 T cells in Susac syndrome. A quantity of about 0.5 to 1 ug RNA underwent reverse transcription using random hexamers. TCRdb reprocessed the immunoSEQ multiplex PCR reads with MiXCR, giving one entry per CDR3 protein. The sample includes roughly 110,000 distinct CDR3 sequences, roughly 95% of them seen just once. The material sequenced was CD8+ T cells from PBMCs. These TCRs come from a human donor with Susac syndrome.

This chain joins TRBV11-2 and TRBJ2-3; D unclear. Germline V gene data show CDR1 as SGHAT and CDR2 as FQNNGV. The CDR3 sequence is 12 residues long. V lost 5 bases to trimming and J lost 5 bases, with 8 bases between them. CDR3 DNA: TGTGCCAGCAGCGCCTGGGTAGATACGCAGTATTTT. Translated, it gives CASSAWVDTQYF.

V gene TRBV5-6 combines with J gene TRBJ1-3, with D perhaps TRBD1 (5 bases). The germline V gene encodes CDR1 SGHDT and CDR2 YYEEEE. This CDR3 has 14 amino acids. The V gene lost 1 base and the J gene lost 7 bases, with 12 bases spanning the gap. The CDR3 DNA reads TGTGCCAGCAGCTTGTTTGCAGGGCGTAACACCATATATTTT. Translated: CASSLFAGRNTIYF.

This clonotype was seen a handful of times. This chain joins TRBV27 and TRBJ2-7; tentatively, D is TRBD1 (6 bases). V was pared by 5 bases and J by 4 bases, with 9 bases between. The CDR3 covers 12 residues. Germline V gene data show CDR1 as MNHEY and CDR2 as SMNVEV (reference sequence). CDR3 amino acids: CASSPTGYEQYF. The CDR3 nucleotides read TGTGCCAGCAGTCCTACAGGGTACGAGCAGTACTTC.

CDR3 nucleotides: TGTGCCAGCAGTTTCTCGGGGACAGGGATTTTGGCTTTCTTT. Its protein is CASSFSGTGILAFF. The rearrangement uses TRBV27 and TRBJ1-1, with TRBD1 matching over 9 bases. The V gene end was trimmed by 3 bases and the J gene end by 11 bases; junction bases not matched to a gene: 10. The CDR3 has 14 amino acids. Germline CDR1 is MNHEY and CDR2 is SMNVEV (reference sequence).

This rearrangement joins TRBV13 to TRBJ2-7; D unresolved. The CDR3 has 13 amino acids. Trimming cost V 4 bases and J 0 bases, with 7 bases left between them. Germline-derived CDR1 and CDR2 are PRHDT and FYEKMQ (reference sequence). The CDR3 DNA sequence: TGTGCCAGCAGCTGGGGATCCTCCTACGAGCAGTACTTC. It is translated as CASSWGSSYEQYF.

The chain uses TRBV23-1 and TRBJ1-1; D gene uncertain. TRBV23-1 is an ORF; its function is uncertain. The length of the CDR3 is 14 residues. The ends were cut back, 0 bases at V and 1 base at J, with 6 bases in the middle. In nucleotides, the CDR3 is TGCGCCAGCAGTCAATCGACGGGGAACACTGAAGCTTTCTTT. It codes for CASSQSTGNTEAFF.

V usage is TRBV4-2 and J usage is TRBJ2-1, with 8 bases aligning to TRBD2. CDR1 and CDR2 (germline): LGHNA, YNFKEQ. The CDR3 spans 17 residues. V shed 1 base and J 7 bases; nucleotides not matched to a gene: 12. DNA for the CDR3: TGTGCCAGCAGCCAAGGTCCTAAGGGACTAGTGATGAATGAGCAGTTCTTC. It translates to CASSQGPKGLVMNEQFF.

CDR3 bases: TGTGCCAGCAGCCAATTTCGGGGTCCCTACAATGAGCAGTTCTTC. This sequence encodes CASSQFRGPYNEQFF. The V and J genes are TRBV14 and TRBJ2-1, with a weak D call TRBD2 (5 bases). Between the trimmed V and J ends, which lost 2 bases and 2 bases, there was a span of 10 bases. Germline V gene data show CDR1 as SGHDN and CDR2 as FVKESK. This CDR3 has 15 amino acids.

This clonotype was found once. This sequence joins TRBV14 and TRBJ1-2; weak D call: TRBD1 (6 bases). Trimming stripped 3 bases from V and 5 bases from J, with 13 bases between. The CDR3 spans 14 residues. Germline CDR1 SGHDN, CDR2 FVKESK. The CDR3: CASSHGGAGYGYTF. For the CDR3, the DNA is TGTGCCAGCAGCCACGGGGGCGCGGGGTATGGCTACACCTTC. Full variable domain (missing parts from reference TRBV14 and TRBJ1-2): EAGVTQFPSHSVIEKGQTVTLRCDPISGHDNLYWYRRVMGKEIKFLLHFVKESKQDESGMPNNRFLAERTGGTYSTLKVQPAELEDSGVYFCASSHGGAGYGYTFGSGTRLTVV.

V usage is TRBV12-3 or TRBV12-4 and J usage is TRBJ2-7; weak D call: TRBD2 (6 bases). The CDR3 is made up of 13 amino acids. The V gene lost 7 bases and the J gene lost 6 bases, with 16 bases spanning the gap. CDR3 in amino acids: CASTLEGSGEQYF. As DNA, the CDR3 is TGTGCCAGCACCCTGGAGGGTTCGGGCGAGCAGTACTTC.

In nucleotides, the CDR3 is TGTGCCAGTAGTTTCTCCAGAAACACTGAAGCTTTCTTT. Its translation: CASSFSRNTEAFF. This chain connects TRBV19 to TRBJ1-1, with D uncertain. Germline CDR1 LNHDA, CDR2 SQIVND (reference sequence). CDR3 length equals 13 residues. The germline V and J ends were trimmed by 5 bases and 2 bases, with 9 bases remaining between them.

The genes are TRBV7-2 and TRBJ2-7; a possible D gene is TRBD1 (5 bases). The CDR3 runs 15 residues. V was pared by 2 bases and J by 0 bases, with 11 bases between. Germline CDR1 is SGHTA and CDR2 is FQGNSA. CDR3 DNA: TGTGCCAGCAGCTTATCCCCCAGGGACTCCTACGAGCAGTACTTC. Its translation is CASSLSPRDSYEQYF.

The rearrangement joins TRBV7-3 to TRBJ2-1, with D perhaps being TRBD1 or TRBD2 (5 bases each). The V gene lost 5 bases and the J gene lost 5 bases, with 13 bases spanning the gap. The CDR3 runs to 14 residues. CDR1 and CDR2 from the germline V gene are SGHTA and FQGTGA. The CDR3 region has the DNA TGTGCCAGCAGCATGGGACCGCTAAACAATGAGCAGTTCTTC. It codes for CASSMGPLNNEQFF.

The rearrangement uses TRBV6-6 and TRBJ1-2, with D uncertain. The CDR3 consists of 15 residues. Looked up from germline, CDR1 is MNHNY and CDR2 is SVGAGI (reference sequence). V was cut by 4 bases and J by 3 bases, with 15 bases left in between. The CDR3 loop reads CASSSPWGRDYGYTF. CDR3 nucleotides: TGTGCCAGCAGTTCCCCCTGGGGAAGGGACTATGGCTACACCTTC.

The chain employs TRBV6-2 or TRBV6-3 and TRBJ2-1, with D possibly matching TRBD1 (6 bases). Germline values: CDR1 MNHEY, CDR2 SVGEGT. The CDR3 is 13 amino acids. V lost 8 bases to trimming and J lost 7 bases, with 15 bases between them. CDR3 DNA: TGTGCCAGCGGGGCAGGGGAATGGAATGAGCAGTTCTTC. It is translated as CASGAGEWNEQFF.

The chain combines TRBV7-9 with TRBJ1-2; D call uncertain. The V end was cut by 4 bases, the J end by 0 bases, with 12 bases between. The CDR3 is made up of 15 amino acids. Germline CDR1 reads SEHNR; CDR2 reads FQNEAQ (reference sequence). The CDR3 DNA sequence: TGTGCCAGCAGCTCCCCCGCCAGCCCTAACTATGGCTACACCTTC. Protein sequence: CASSSPASPNYGYTF.

The chain couples TRBV7-9 to TRBJ1-2; D is ambiguous. Germline V CDR1 and CDR2: SEHNR, FQNEAQ (reference sequence). Between the trimmed V and J ends, which lost 5 bases and 6 bases, there was a span of 16 bases. The CDR3 sequence is 14 residues long. The CDR3 here is CASSPPPDRDGYTF. The CDR3 DNA sequence: TGTGCCAGCAGCCCACCCCCGGACCGAGATGGCTACACCTTC.

The chain combines TRBV6-4 with TRBJ2-3; D may be TRBD1 (6 bases). The CDR3 spans 15 residues. Trimming cost V 3 bases and J 0 bases, with 10 bases left between them. The germline CDR1 and CDR2 sequences are MRHNA and SNTAGT. The CDR3 reads CASSEGRGSTDTQYF. DNA for the CDR3: TGTGCCAGCAGTGAGGGAAGGGGGAGCACAGATACGCAGTATTTT.